Following are 16 T cell receptor beta chains from one sample sequenced in a study of PD-1 and CTLA-4 blockade in melanoma. TCRdb keeps only in-frame clones here, not all; method: immunoSEQ multiplex PCR. The sample carries tens of thousands of clones, under 95% recorded once. Sample: CD8+ T cells from peripheral blood, taken from a patient given anti-PD-1 treatment. The receptors originated from a human donor with melanoma.

This chain links TRBV6-1 with TRBJ1-1; 7 nucleotides match TRBD1. Trimming cost V 3 bases and J 7 bases; bases outside gene matches: 11. The CDR3 has 15 residues. CDR1 is MNHNS, CDR2 SASEGT, per germline. The CDR3 sequence: CASSEEWRGQVEAFF. CDR3 coding DNA: TGTGCCAGCAGTGAGGAGTGGAGGGGGCAAGTTGAAGCTTTCTTT.

CDR3 bases: TGTGCCAGCAGTCCCCGACCCGATACGCAGTATTTT. It specifies CASSPRPDTQYF. The rearrangement uses TRBV12-3 or TRBV12-4 and TRBJ2-3; D is uncertain. The V end lost 5 bases, the J end lost 6 bases, and 9 bases lay between the germline ends. CDR3 length equals 12 residues.

This chain links TRBV30 with TRBJ2-7; 8 bases line up with TRBD1. CDR1 GTSNPN and CDR2 SVGIG come from the germline V gene (reference sequence). V shed 0 bases and J 2 bases; nucleotides not matched to a gene: 6. The CDR3 contains 15 residues. In DNA form, the CDR3 reads TGTGCCTGGAGTGTGCAGGGGGCGTTAACCTACGAGCAGTACTTC. This codes for CAWSVQGALTYEQYF.

V is TRBV30 and J is TRBJ1-5; the D gene is possibly TRBD1 (6 bases). Trimming cost V 1 base and J 0 bases, with 7 bases left between them. Germline loops: CDR1 GTSNPN, CDR2 SVGIG (reference sequence). This CDR3 is built from 14 residues. Written as DNA, the CDR3 is TGTGCCTGGAGTGAACAGGGTAGCAATCAGCCCCAGCATTTT. Translating gives CAWSEQGSNQPQHF.

The chain is built from TRBV5-1 and TRBJ1-2; 10 nucleotides align to TRBD1. This CDR3 has 15 amino acids. Germline V lookup: CDR1 SGHRS, CDR2 YFSETQ. J lost 7 bases, V lost 0 bases, and 6 bases had no gene match. The CDR3 DNA reads as TGCGCCAGCAGCTTGGAGAGGGGACAGGGGATTGGCTACACCTTC. Translation gives CASSLERGQGIGYTF.

The chain links TRBV14 to TRBJ1-5, with a possible D match to TRBD1 (5 bases). V dropped 2 bases and J dropped 9 bases, with 11 bases sitting between them. CDR1 SGHDN and CDR2 FVKESK come from the germline V gene. The CDR3 totals 13 residues. Here the CDR3 reads CASSQKKGLPQHF. The CDR3 DNA sequence: TGTGCCAGCAGCCAAAAGAAGGGGTTGCCCCAGCATTTT.

The rearrangement uses TRBV2 and TRBJ1-6; D unresolved. The CDR3 has 16 amino acids. Germline CDR1 reads SNHLY; CDR2 reads FYNNEI. The V gene lost 6 bases and the J gene lost 0 bases, with 12 bases spanning the gap. CDR3 region: CASSPGVSSYNSPLHF. The DNA for the CDR3 is TGTGCCAGCAGCCCCGGAGTGAGCTCCTATAATTCACCCCTCCACTTT.

Comment on this clone: The sample has other DNA sequences that encode this CDR3 too. The J gene is TRBJ2-7, the V gene TRBV5-1; D is perhaps TRBD1 (5 bases). The germline V and J ends were trimmed by 4 bases and 4 bases, with 12 bases remaining between them. Germline CDR1 is SGHRS and CDR2 is YFSETQ. The CDR3 is 13 amino acids. Here the CDR3 reads CASSPTEGYEQYF. Written as DNA, the CDR3 is TGCGCCAGCAGCCCGACAGAAGGATACGAGCAGTACTTC.

J is TRBJ2-2 and V is TRBV5-1; D perhaps matches TRBD1 (6 bases). Germline loops: CDR1 SGHRS, CDR2 YFSETQ. Trimming stripped 3 bases from V and 7 bases from J, with 16 bases between. The CDR3 totals 15 residues. Here the CDR3 DNA reads TGCGCCAGCAGCTCTCAACAGGGAAGGGTCGGGGAGCTGTTTTTT. Protein product: CASSSQQGRVGELFF.

The chain links TRBV10-3 to TRBJ2-2, with 7 bases identical to TRBD1. CDR1 ENHRY and CDR2 SYGVKD come from the germline V gene. The CDR3 runs to 14 residues. The junction had 5 bases not matched to a gene; V was cut back by 3 bases and J by 7 bases. CDR3 protein: CAISEGQEVGELFF. As DNA, the CDR3 is TGTGCCATCAGTGAAGGACAGGAAGTCGGGGAGCTGTTTTTT.

The chain combines TRBV30 with TRBJ2-7; D call uncertain. CDR1 and CDR2 (germline): GTSNPN, SVGIG (reference sequence). V shed 2 bases and J shed 1 base, with 3 bases lying between them. CDR3 length equals 11 residues. DNA of the CDR3: TGTGCCTGGAGTACTTCCTACGAGCAGTACTTC. Translation: CAWSTSYEQYF.

The rearrangement joins TRBV27 to TRBJ2-1; 9 positions match TRBD1. CDR3 length: 13 residues. With V trimmed by 6 bases and J by 5 bases, 2 bases remained unmatched. Germline CDR1 MNHEY, CDR2 SMNVEV (reference sequence). Written as DNA, the CDR3 is TGTGCCAGCAGCTGGACAGGGGACAATGAGCAGTTCTTC. It specifies CASSWTGDNEQFF.

In this sample, this clone turned up once. This sequence joins TRBV5-1 and TRBJ1-1; 9 positions match TRBD1. Per the germline V gene, CDR1 is SGHRS and CDR2 is YFSETQ. The length of the CDR3 is 15 residues. J was trimmed by 3 bases and V by 2 bases; bases with no gene match: 5. The CDR3 here is CASSFEGQGYTEAFF. CDR3 coding DNA: TGCGCCAGCAGCTTCGAGGGACAGGGCTACACTGAAGCTTTCTTT.

The rearrangement links TRBV7-9 to TRBJ2-7, with 10 bases identical to TRBD1. V shed 6 bases, J shed 3 bases, and the junction held 14 bases outside the gene matches. This CDR3 has 17 amino acids. The germline V gene encodes CDR1 SEHNR and CDR2 FQNEAQ (reference sequence). The CDR3 reads CASRDGTGALPHYEQYF. CDR3 sequence (DNA): TGTGCCAGCAGGGACGGGACAGGGGCACTACCGCACTACGAGCAGTACTTC.

The gene calls are TRBV4-1 and TRBJ1-3; D not resolved. V was cut by 0 bases and J by 6 bases, with 6 bases left in between. The CDR3 loop spans 13 amino acids. The germline CDR1 and CDR2 sequences are MGHRA and YSYEKL. The CDR3 DNA reads as TGCGCCAGCAGCCAAGATCCGGAAAACACCATATATTTT. It is translated as CASSQDPENTIYF.

The chain combines TRBV5-4 with TRBJ1-3; weak D call: TRBD1 (6 bases). The CDR3 is 15 amino acids. The germline V gene has CDR1 SGHNT and CDR2 YYREEE (reference sequence). Between the trimmed V and J ends, which lost 3 bases and 2 bases, there was a span of 12 bases. The DNA for the CDR3 is TGTGCCAGCAGCTGGGAGGGGGGAACTGGAAACACCATATATTTT. The encoded protein is CASSWEGGTGNTIYF.